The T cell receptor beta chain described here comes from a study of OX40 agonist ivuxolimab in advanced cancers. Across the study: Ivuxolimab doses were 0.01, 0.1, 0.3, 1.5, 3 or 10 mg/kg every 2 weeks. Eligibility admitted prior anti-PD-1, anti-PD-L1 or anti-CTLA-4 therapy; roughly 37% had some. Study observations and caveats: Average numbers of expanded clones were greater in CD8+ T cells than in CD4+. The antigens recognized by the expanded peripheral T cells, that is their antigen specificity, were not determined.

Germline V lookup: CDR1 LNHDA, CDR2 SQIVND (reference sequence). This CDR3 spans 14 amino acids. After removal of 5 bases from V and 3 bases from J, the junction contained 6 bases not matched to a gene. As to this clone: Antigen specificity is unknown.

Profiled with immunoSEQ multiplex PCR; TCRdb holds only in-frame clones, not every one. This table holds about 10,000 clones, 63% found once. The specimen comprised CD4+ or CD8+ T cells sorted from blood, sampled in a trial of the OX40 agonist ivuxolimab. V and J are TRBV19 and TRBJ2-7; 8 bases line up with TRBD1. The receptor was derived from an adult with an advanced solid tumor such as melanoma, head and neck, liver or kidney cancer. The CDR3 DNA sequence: TGTGCCAGTAGTCAGGGACAGGCCTACTACGAGCAGTACTTC. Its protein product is CASSQGQAYYEQYF.